These T cell receptor beta chains were read from a single sample in a study of human T cells and chemical hapten exposure. TCRdb independently ran MiXCR on the RACE reads; one entry per CDR3 protein. The data show fewer than 300,000 distinct CDR3 sequences, 7% to 10% seen once. The source was whole blood, collected in connection with sensitization to the hapten diphenylcyclopropenone (DPC). The receptor source for this set is a woman aged 40 to 50 with alopecia areata. Some clones in this sample may be carry-over from other donors' samples. The CDR3 runs from the conserved cysteine through the conserved F or W. D genes are given only for firm matches. Only part of the rows carry a size: once, few, many, or a class if the clone is expanded.

-	TRBV27	TRBJ2-7	-	CASRISHGHEQYF	TGTGCCAGCAGGATATCTCACGGCCACGAGCAGTACTTC
many	TRBV4-3	TRBJ1-1	-	CASSQEVDRPNTEAFF	TGCGCCAGCAGCCAAGAAGTCGACAGACCGAACACTGAAGCTTTCTTT
many	TRBV5-1	TRBJ2-5	-	CASSLFQETQYF	TGCGCCAGCAGCTTGTTCCAAGAGACCCAGTACTTC
many	TRBV6-6	TRBJ1-1	TRBD1	CASSYSGTGNTEAFF	TGTGCCAGCAGTTACTCCGGGACAGGGAACACTGAAGCTTTCTTT
few	TRBV4-3	TRBJ2-1	-	CASSQEAGPSYNEQFF	TGCGCCAGCAGCCAAGAAGCCGGGCCGTCCTACAATGAGCAGTTCTTC
-	TRBV24-1	TRBJ1-2	TRBD1	CATSDPADRGLNGYTF	TGTGCCACCAGTGACCCTGCCGACAGGGGACTTAACGGCTACACCTTC
-	TRBV18	TRBJ1-1	-	CASSPDDDPAFF	TGTGCCAGCTCACCCGATGACGATCCAGCTTTCTTT
-	TRBV29-1	TRBJ2-3	-	CSTARGGGDTQYF	TGCAGCACCGCTCGGGGTGGGGGGGATACGCAGTATTTT
-	TRBV6-1	TRBJ2-1	-	CASIRTMSSYNEQFF	TGTGCCAGCATCAGAACAATGAGCTCCTACAATGAGCAGTTCTTC
few	TRBV2	TRBJ2-3	-	CASIWGSTDTQYF	TGTGCCAGCATTTGGGGAAGCACAGATACGCAGTATTTT
-	TRBV2	TRBJ1-5	-	CASSEVNSNQPQHF	TGTGCCAGCAGTGAAGTGAATAGCAATCAGCCCCAGCATTTT
few	TRBV27	TRBJ2-6	-	CASTPRVSGANVLTF	TGTGCCAGCACCCCAAGGGTCTCTGGGGCCAACGTCCTGACTTTC
-	TRBV9	TRBJ2-5	-	CASSVEQGRTQYF	TGTGCCAGCAGCGTAGAGCAAGGCCGGACCCAGTACTTC
-	TRBV27	TRBJ2-1	TRBD2	CASSLSAGAGPYNEQFF	TGTGCCAGCAGTTTATCGGCGGGAGCAGGGCCCTACAATGAGCAGTTCTTC
many	TRBV12-3/TRBV12-4	TRBJ2-6	-	CASSLAYRASGANVLTF	TGTGCCAGCAGTTTAGCATACAGGGCGTCTGGGGCCAACGTCCTGACTTTC
many	TRBV6-2/TRBV6-3	TRBJ1-5	-	CASTRDNDQPQHF	TGTGCCAGCACCAGGGACAACGATCAGCCCCAGCATTTT
-	TRBV2	TRBJ1-1	-	CASRPPGNTEAFF	TGTGCCAGCAGGCCCCCGGGGAACACTGAAGCTTTCTTT
many	TRBV29-1	TRBJ2-3	-	CSVEITDTQYF	TGCAGCGTTGAGATCACAGATACGCAGTATTTT
-	TRBV5-1	TRBJ2-2	-	CASSLMQGLNTGELFF	TGCGCCAGCAGCTTGATGCAGGGGTTGAACACCGGGGAGCTGTTTTTT
few	TRBV4-2	TRBJ2-3	TRBD2	CASSQEAGGADTQYF	TGTGCCAGCAGCCAAGAAGCGGGAGGAGCAGATACGCAGTATTTT
few	TRBV4-3	TRBJ2-1	TRBD1	CASSQEGTGVDEQFF	TGCGCCAGCAGCCAAGAGGGGACAGGGGTGGATGAGCAGTTCTTC
many	TRBV2	TRBJ2-2	TRBD2	CASIPLAGSTGELFF	TGTGCCAGCATTCCGCTAGCGGGATCCACCGGGGAGCTGTTTTTT
-	TRBV6-5	TRBJ2-7	-	CASSYGPGVNIHEQYF	TGTGCCAGCAGTTACGGACCAGGGGTAAACATCCACGAGCAGTACTTC
few	TRBV6-1	TRBJ2-7	-	CASSASVPYEQYF	TGTGCCAGCAGTGCTAGCGTGCCCTACGAGCAGTACTTC
few	TRBV12-3/TRBV12-4	TRBJ2-1	TRBD1	CASSPTTGGGEQFF	TGTGCCAGCAGTCCGACGACAGGGGGCGGTGAGCAGTTCTTC
many	TRBV20-1	TRBJ1-5	-	CSARRGVGQPQHF	TGCAGTGCTAGAAGGGGCGTAGGTCAGCCCCAGCATTTT
-	TRBV5-1	TRBJ1-1	-	CASSLGVGRMNTEAFF	TGCGCCAGCAGCCTTGGTGTCGGACGGATGAACACTGAAGCTTTCTTT
many	TRBV7-2	TRBJ2-2	-	CASSPPRGGYGELFF	TGTGCCAGCAGCCCCCCCCGTGGTGGGTACGGGGAGCTGTTTTTT
-	TRBV9	TRBJ2-1	-	CASSVSGVPYNEQFF	TGTGCCAGCAGCGTATCCGGGGTCCCCTACAATGAGCAGTTCTTC
many	TRBV20-1	TRBJ2-2	-	CSARDGRELFF	TGCAGTGCTAGAGATGGCAGGGAGCTGTTTTTT
-	TRBV5-4	TRBJ1-5	TRBD1	CASSDGTGASPQHF	TGTGCCAGCAGCGACGGGACAGGGGCCTCGCCCCAGCATTTT
-	TRBV7-2	TRBJ2-7	TRBD2	CASRMGLAGYEQYF	TGTGCCAGCAGAATGGGACTAGCGGGCTACGAGCAGTACTTC
-	TRBV29-1	TRBJ1-2	TRBD1	CSVGGQGGNGYTF	TGCAGCGTTGGGGGACAGGGCGGTAATGGCTACACCTTC
many	TRBV20-1	TRBJ1-2	TRBD1	CSASDRGPGYTF	TGCAGTGCTTCGGACAGGGGTCCTGGCTACACCTTC
-	TRBV20-1	TRBJ1-1	TRBD1	CSAPWGTGDTEAFF	TGCAGTGCTCCCTGGGGGACAGGGGACACTGAAGCTTTCTTT
many	TRBV28	TRBJ2-3	TRBD2	CASSLLSGGPRDTQYF	TGTGCCAGCAGTTTATTGTCGGGAGGGCCTAGAGATACGCAGTATTTT
few	TRBV19	TRBJ2-2	TRBD2	CASSILAGVNTGELFF	TGTGCCAGTAGTATACTAGCGGGAGTGAACACCGGGGAGCTGTTTTTT
-	TRBV6-1	TRBJ2-3	-	CASSSGSRVLDTQYF	TGTGCCAGCAGCTCGGGTAGCCGAGTATTAGATACGCAGTATTTT
-	TRBV28	TRBJ1-2	-	CASSLSVTIYGYTF	TGTGCCAGCAGTTTATCGGTGACAATTTATGGCTACACCTTC
-	TRBV7-2	TRBJ2-2	-	CASSFSTGYTGELFF	TGTGCCAGCAGCTTCAGTACGGGATACACCGGGGAGCTGTTTTTT